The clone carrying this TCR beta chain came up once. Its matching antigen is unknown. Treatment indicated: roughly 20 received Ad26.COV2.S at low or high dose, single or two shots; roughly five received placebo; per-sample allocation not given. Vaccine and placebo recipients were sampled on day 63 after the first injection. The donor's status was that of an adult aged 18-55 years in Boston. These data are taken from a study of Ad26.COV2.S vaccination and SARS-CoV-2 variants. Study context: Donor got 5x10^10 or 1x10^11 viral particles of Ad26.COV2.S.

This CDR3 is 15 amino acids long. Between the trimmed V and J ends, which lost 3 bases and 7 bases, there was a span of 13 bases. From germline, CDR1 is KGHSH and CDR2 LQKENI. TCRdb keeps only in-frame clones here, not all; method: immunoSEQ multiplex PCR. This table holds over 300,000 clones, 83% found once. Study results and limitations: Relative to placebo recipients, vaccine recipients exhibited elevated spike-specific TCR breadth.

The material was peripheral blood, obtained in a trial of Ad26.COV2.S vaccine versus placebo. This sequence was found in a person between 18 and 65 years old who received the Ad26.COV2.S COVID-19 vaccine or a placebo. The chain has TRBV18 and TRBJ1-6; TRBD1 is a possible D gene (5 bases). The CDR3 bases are TGTGCCAGCTCACCCGGACATCTTGAAAATTCACCCCTCCACTTT. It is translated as CASSPGHLENSPLHF.